Following are 13 T cell receptor beta chains from one sample sequenced in a study of cytomegalovirus exposure and HLA in healthy donors (dated by TCRdb to the late 2010s). Library generation was performed with the immunoSEQ multiplex PCR assay. For the multiplex PCR, a mixture combining 60 forward primers for TCR Vbeta segments and 13 reverse primers for TCR Jbeta segments was used. The immuneACCESS repertoire file appears here via TCRdb, limited to in-frame rearrangements. These files lack a portion of the clones; in checked studies, under half of the deficit traces to unresolved V genes, and the cause of the others is not known. The sample table shows over 95,000 clones, and 67% are seen once. The ten top clones hold about 8.3% of the sample. The sequenced sample consisted of PBMCs. These TCRs come from a man aged 18-30 years in good health and CMV-seropositive.

This chain uses TRBV5-1 with TRBJ2-6; TRBD1 agrees at 11 bases. The CDR3 is made up of 16 amino acids. V dropped 6 bases and J dropped 2; count of bases not matched to a gene: 4. CDR1 and CDR2 from the germline V gene are SGHRS and YFSETQ. CDR3 protein: CASKGQGATGANVLTF. The CDR3 DNA sequence: TGCGCCAGCAAAGGACAGGGGGCCACTGGGGCCAACGTCCTGACTTTC.

This sequence joins TRBV4-1 and TRBJ2-5; 13 bases are a match to TRBD2. The CDR3 runs 15 residues. V was pared by 0 bases and J by 7 bases, with 2 bases of the junction left unmatched. CDR1 is MGHRA, CDR2 YSYEKL, per germline. The CDR3 protein is CASSQEGLAGRTQYF. CDR3 coding DNA: TGCGCCAGCAGCCAAGAGGGACTAGCGGGGAGGACCCAGTACTTC.

The chain joins TRBV2 to TRBJ2-7; D is possibly TRBD2 (6 bases). Germline CDR1 SNHLY, CDR2 FYNNEI. CDR3 size: 14 residues. Trimming cost V 4 bases and J 4 bases, with 14 bases left between them. The CDR3 DNA reads TGTGCCAGCAGTGTAAACCGGGGGAGTTACGAGCAGTACTTC. As protein: CASSVNRGSYEQYF.

The genes are TRBV4-1 and TRBJ2-2; D is possibly TRBD2 (7 bases). CDR1 and CDR2 (germline): MGHRA, YSYEKL. The CDR3 is 18 residues long. V gave up 1 base and J gave up 0 bases, with 15 bases separating them. The CDR3 sequence: CASSQAYGGAANTGELFF. As DNA, the CDR3 is TGCGCCAGCAGCCAAGCATATGGGGGGGCCGCGAACACCGGGGAGCTGTTTTTT.

J is TRBJ2-5 and V is TRBV6-5, with D perhaps matching TRBD2 (6 bases). Germline CDR1 MNHEY, CDR2 SVGAGI. With 5 bases removed from V and 7 bases from J, the gap between germline ends came to 14 bases. This CDR3 has 13 residues. DNA of the CDR3: TGTGCCAGCAGTCCCGGTCTAGCGACGACCCAGTACTTC. It is translated as CASSPGLATTQYF.

J is TRBJ2-7 and V is TRBV18; D uncertain. The germline CDR1 and CDR2 sequences are KGHSH and LQKENI. Trimming pared 8 bases from V and 4 bases from J, leaving 15 bases between. The CDR3 is 13 amino acids. CDR3 bases: TGTGCCAGCCGTACTCACAGCTCTTACGAGCAGTACTTC. Translated: CASRTHSSYEQYF.

The count of this clone is one. This chain connects TRBV6-6 to TRBJ1-5; possible D gene TRBD1, 5 bases. The germline V and J ends were trimmed by 5 bases and 0 bases, with 14 bases remaining between them. The length of the CDR3 is 16 residues. CDR1 is MNHNY, CDR2 SVGAGI, per germline (reference sequence). DNA for the CDR3: TGTGCCAGCAGTGTCCGGGGGGATTATAGCAATCAGCCCCAGCATTTT. Translating gives CASSVRGDYSNQPQHF.

The V and J genes are TRBV5-1 and TRBJ2-5, with D perhaps matching TRBD1 (7 bases). Germline CDR1 is SGHRS and CDR2 is YFSETQ. V gave up 4 bases and J gave up 5 bases, with 12 bases separating them. The CDR3 contains 13 residues. The CDR3 sequence: CASSVQGRETQYF. CDR3 DNA: TGCGCCAGCAGCGTACAGGGGAGGGAGACCCAGTACTTC. Using reference TRBV5-1 and TRBJ2-5 for the parts outside the CDR3, the full variable domain is KAGVTQTPRYLIKTRGQQVTLSCSPISGHRSVSWYQQTPGQGLQFLFEYFSETQRNKGNFPGRFSGRQFSNSRSEMNVSTLELGDSALYLCASSVQGRETQYFGPGTRLLVL.

This clone was recorded only once. The chain is built from TRBV7-9 and TRBJ2-2, with D perhaps TRBD2 (6 bases). There are 15 residues in the CDR3. V was cut by 3 bases and J by 5 bases, with 13 bases left in between. Germline CDR1 SEHNR, CDR2 FQNEAQ (reference sequence). The CDR3 DNA reads as TGTGCCAGCAGCTTTGGCGGGGAGGATACCGGGGAGCTGTTTTTT. Translation gives CASSFGGEDTGELFF.

The chain is built from TRBV28 and TRBJ1-1, with 9 positions matching TRBD1. In germline, CDR1 is MDHEN, CDR2 SYDVKM. This CDR3 is 13 amino acids long. The junction had 4 bases not matched to a gene; V was cut back by 6 bases and J by 5 bases. The CDR3, as DNA: TGTGCCAGCAGAAGGGACAGGGTTACTGAAGCTTTCTTT. This sequence encodes CASRRDRVTEAFF.

V is TRBV15 and J is TRBJ2-4; D is possibly TRBD2 (5 bases). The CDR3 length is 14 residues. Trimming removed 5 bases at V and 1 base at J, with 9 bases between. Germline loops: CDR1 LNHNV, CDR2 YYDKDF (reference sequence). CDR3 sequence reads: CATSLGAAKNIQYF. Here the CDR3 DNA reads TGTGCCACCAGCTTGGGAGCGGCCAAAAACATTCAGTACTTC.

V usage is TRBV13 and J usage is TRBJ2-2; 9 nucleotides agree with TRBD1. CDR3 length: 17 amino acids. With V trimmed by 0 bases and J by 4 bases, 6 bases remained unmatched. Germline CDR1 and CDR2: PRHDT and FYEKMQ (reference sequence). The CDR3 protein is CASSLGSGQGGTGELFF. The CDR3, as DNA: TGTGCCAGCAGCTTAGGCTCGGGACAGGGAGGCACCGGGGAGCTGTTTTTT.

The chain combines TRBV4-1 with TRBJ2-3, with D perhaps TRBD2 (5 bases). The germline V and J ends were trimmed by 3 bases and 10 bases, with 17 bases remaining between them. CDR3 size: 14 residues. The germline CDR1 and CDR2 sequences are MGHRA and YSYEKL. CDR3 in amino acids: CASSQQEDRRPQYF. DNA for the CDR3: TGCGCCAGCAGCCAGCAGGAGGATCGTAGGCCGCAGTATTTT.